The clone carrying this T cell receptor (beta chain) was recorded a few times. The CDR3 runs to 16 residues. In germline, CDR1 is DFQATT, CDR2 SNEGSKA (reference sequence). V lost 3 bases, J lost 1 base, and 5 bases stayed unmatched. This specimen comes from a study of response to subunit inactivated influenza vaccine. One entry per CDR3 protein results from TCRdb running MiXCR on the RT-PCR reads. The sample carries 500,000 to 700,000 distinct CDR3 sequences, under 30% recorded once. The same data also contributed to another study, on T cells expressing NK-cell markers. As that study records: UMI-tagged 5'RACE template switching yielded the TCR beta cDNA.

Specimen: CD4+ T cells sorted from PBMCs, collected 11 to 12 days after vaccination. The source is a man aged 50 or older who received an inactivated influenza vaccine. The genes are TRBV20-1 and TRBJ1-5; 11 positions match TRBD1. The CDR3 loop is CSARAGTGGSNQPQHF. CDR3 coding DNA: TGCAGTGCTAGGGCCGGGACAGGGGGAAGCAATCAGCCCCAGCATTTT.